The 11 T cell receptor beta chains below come from one sample, sequenced in a study of T cell responses to AZD1222 COVID-19 vaccine. Using immunoSEQ multiplex PCR, the repertoire was profiled, and TCRdb retains in-frame clones only, with some absent. The repertoire holds about 99,000 clones, with 90% to 95% as singletons. The starting material was peripheral blood, obtained 28 days after the second AZD1222 dose. The origin of the receptors is an adult who received the AZD1222 COVID-19 vaccine.

This chain uses TRBV30 with TRBJ1-1; D uncertain. Per germline, CDR1 GTSNPN and CDR2 SVGIG (reference sequence). Trimming removed 5 bases from V and 0 bases from J, with 7 bases in between. This CDR3 has 12 residues. CDR3 DNA: TGTGCCTGGTTGGACCTGAACACTGAAGCTTTCTTT. It specifies CAWLDLNTEAFF.

This chain links TRBV28 with TRBJ2-3; 9 bases are shared with TRBD2. J was trimmed by 4 bases and V by 5 bases; bases with no gene match: 10. The CDR3 extends over 16 amino acids. Germline V CDR1 and CDR2: MDHEN, SYDVKM. This CDR3 is CASSPRGRAHADTQYF. CDR3 sequence (DNA): TGTGCCAGCAGTCCCCGCGGGAGGGCCCATGCAGATACGCAGTATTTT.

The rearrangement uses TRBV15 and TRBJ2-2; D perhaps matches TRBD1 (6 bases). The V gene's germline CDR1 is LNHNV and CDR2 YYDKDF (reference sequence). The CDR3 runs 14 residues. V shed 11 bases and J shed 2 bases, with 15 bases lying between them. The CDR3 DNA reads as TGTGCCGTATCGAGGACAGCCAACACCGGGGAGCTGTTTTTT. Translation: CAVSRTANTGELFF.

The V gene is TRBV4-1, the J gene TRBJ1-3, with unresolved D. V was trimmed by 0 bases and J by 0 bases, leaving 9 bases between them. Germline-derived CDR1 and CDR2 are MGHRA and YSYEKL. This CDR3 has 16 residues. The CDR3 DNA follows: TGCGCCAGCAGCCAAGACAGGATGACCTCTGGAAACACCATATATTTT. It translates to CASSQDRMTSGNTIYF.

The V call is TRBV21-1, the J call TRBJ1-5. TRBV21-1 counts as a pseudogene. The CDR3 is 16 residues long. CDR3 DNA sequence: TGTGCCAGCAGAGGTTTCGAGACCTATAGCAATCAGCCCCAGCATTTT. It codes for CASRGFETYSNQPQHF.

The chain carries TRBV30 and TRBJ2-7, with D hard to call. The CDR3 is 12 residues long. V was clipped by 1 base and J by 3 bases, with 7 bases between them. Germline values: CDR1 GTSNPN, CDR2 SVGIG (reference sequence). The CDR3 DNA sequence: TGTGCCTGGAGTGGGCCAGGCTACGAGCAGTACTTC. Residues: CAWSGPGYEQYF. Supplemented by reference TRBV30 and TRBJ2-7, the full variable domain reads SQTIHQWPATLVQPVGSPLSLECTVEGTSNPNLYWYRQAAGRGLQLLFYSVGIGQISSEVPQNLSASRPQDRQFILSSKKLLLSDSGFYLCAWSGPGYEQYFGPGTRLTVT.

The chain joins TRBV11-2 to TRBJ2-5, with 8 bases lining up with TRBD1. CDR1 and CDR2 (germline): SGHAT, FQNNGV. The CDR3 consists of 14 residues. V lost 5 bases and J lost 7; bases outside the gene matches: 9. The chain's CDR3 is CASSLGQGRRTQYF. CDR3 bases: TGTGCCAGCAGCCTCGGACAGGGAAGAAGGACCCAGTACTTC.

The gene calls are TRBV11-2 and TRBJ2-3; a possible D gene is TRBD2 (6 bases). The CDR3 totals 15 residues. V shed 6 bases and J shed 1 base, with 14 bases lying between them. CDR1 and CDR2 from the germline V gene are SGHAT and FQNNGV. In DNA, the CDR3 is TGTGCCAGCAGTCCGTTTACGGGAGGCACAGATACGCAGTATTTT. It specifies CASSPFTGGTDTQYF. Variable domain in full (rest from reference TRBV11-2 and TRBJ2-3): EAGVAQSPRYKIIEKRQSVAFWCNPISGHATLYWYQQILGQGPKLLIQFQNNGVVDDSQLPKDRFSAERLKGVDSTLKIQPAKLEDSAVYLCASSPFTGGTDTQYFGPGTRLTVL.

The rearrangement uses TRBV21-1 and TRBJ1-5. TRBV21-1 is deemed a pseudogene. There are 16 residues in the CDR3. CDR3 residues: CASSKGGGYSNQPQHF. The CDR3 bases are TGTGCCAGCAGCAAAGGTGGAGGGTATAGCAATCAGCCCCAGCATTTT.

The rearrangement links TRBV9 to TRBJ2-5; 11 nucleotides match TRBD2. The germline V gene has CDR1 SGDLS and CDR2 YYNGEE. The J segment lost 6 bases and the V segment lost 0 bases, leaving 16 bases of the junction unmatched. The CDR3 covers 19 residues. CDR3 DNA: TGTGCCAGCAGCGTAGGCGGTGGGACTAGCGGCAGGCATCGTAAGACCCAGTACTTC. Translating it yields CASSVGGGTSGRHRKTQYF.

The V gene is TRBV2, the J gene TRBJ2-3, with D possibly being TRBD1 or TRBD2 (5 bases each). Trimming took off 7 bases at V and 2 bases at J, with 10 bases between the two ends. The V gene's germline CDR1 is SNHLY and CDR2 FYNNEI. The CDR3 is made up of 13 amino acids. In DNA form, the CDR3 reads TGTGCCAGCAAGGGGACGGACACAGATACGCAGTATTTT. Its protein product is CASKGTDTDTQYF.